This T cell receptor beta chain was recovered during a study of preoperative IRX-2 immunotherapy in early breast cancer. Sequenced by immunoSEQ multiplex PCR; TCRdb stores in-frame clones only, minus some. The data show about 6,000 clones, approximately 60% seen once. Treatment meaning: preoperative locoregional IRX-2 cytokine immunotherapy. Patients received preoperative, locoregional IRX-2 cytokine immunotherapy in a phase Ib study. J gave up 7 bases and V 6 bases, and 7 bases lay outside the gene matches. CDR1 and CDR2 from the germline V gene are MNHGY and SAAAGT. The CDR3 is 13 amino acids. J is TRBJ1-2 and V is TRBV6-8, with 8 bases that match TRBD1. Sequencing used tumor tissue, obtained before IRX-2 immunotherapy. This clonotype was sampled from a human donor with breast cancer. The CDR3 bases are TGTGCCAGCAGCAGCCAGGGGGCCTCTGGCTACACCTTC. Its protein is CASSSQGASGYTF.